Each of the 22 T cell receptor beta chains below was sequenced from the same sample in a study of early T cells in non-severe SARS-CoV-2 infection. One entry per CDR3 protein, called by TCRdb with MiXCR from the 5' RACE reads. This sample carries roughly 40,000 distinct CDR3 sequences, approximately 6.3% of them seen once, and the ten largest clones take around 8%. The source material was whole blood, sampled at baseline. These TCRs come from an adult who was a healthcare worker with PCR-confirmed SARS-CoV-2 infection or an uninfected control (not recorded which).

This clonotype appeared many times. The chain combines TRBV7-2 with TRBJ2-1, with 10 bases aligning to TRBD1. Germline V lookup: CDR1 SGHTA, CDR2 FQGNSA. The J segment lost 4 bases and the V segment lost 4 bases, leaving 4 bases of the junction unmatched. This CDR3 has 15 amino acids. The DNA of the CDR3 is TGTGCCAGCAGCTCAAGACAGGGGGCGTACAATGAGCAGTTCTTC. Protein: CASSSRQGAYNEQFF.

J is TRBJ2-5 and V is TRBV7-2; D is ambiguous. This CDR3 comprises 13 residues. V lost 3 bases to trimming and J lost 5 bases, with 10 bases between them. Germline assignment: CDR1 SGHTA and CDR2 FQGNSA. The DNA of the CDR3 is TGTGCCAGCAGCTTCGGATACGGGGAGACCCAGTACTTC. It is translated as CASSFGYGETQYF.

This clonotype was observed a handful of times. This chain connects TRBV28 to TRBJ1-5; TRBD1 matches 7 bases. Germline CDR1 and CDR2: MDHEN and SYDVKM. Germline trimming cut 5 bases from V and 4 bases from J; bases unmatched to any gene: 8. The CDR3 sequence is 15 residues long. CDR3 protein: CASSAEGARNQPQHF. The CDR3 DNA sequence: TGTGCCAGCAGTGCTGAGGGGGCGCGGAATCAGCCCCAGCATTTT.

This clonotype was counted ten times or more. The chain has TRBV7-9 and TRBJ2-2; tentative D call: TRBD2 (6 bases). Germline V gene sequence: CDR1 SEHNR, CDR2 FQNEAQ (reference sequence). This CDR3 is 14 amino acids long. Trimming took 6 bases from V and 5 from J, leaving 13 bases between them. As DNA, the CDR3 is TGTGCCAGCAGTAGTAGCGGTGCTACCGGGGAGCTGTTTTTT. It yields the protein CASSSSGATGELFF.

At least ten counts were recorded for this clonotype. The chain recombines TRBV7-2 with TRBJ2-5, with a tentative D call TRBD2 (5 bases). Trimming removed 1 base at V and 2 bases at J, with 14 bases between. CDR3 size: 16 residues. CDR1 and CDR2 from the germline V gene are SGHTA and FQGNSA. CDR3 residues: CASSLGPSEGQETQYF. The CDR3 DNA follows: TGTGCCAGCAGCTTAGGCCCTAGTGAGGGTCAAGAGACCCAGTACTTC.

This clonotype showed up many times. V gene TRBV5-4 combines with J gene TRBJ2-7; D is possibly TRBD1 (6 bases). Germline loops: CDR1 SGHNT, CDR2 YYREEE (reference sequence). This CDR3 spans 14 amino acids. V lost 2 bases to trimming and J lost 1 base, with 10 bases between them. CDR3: CASSLEGDSYEQYF. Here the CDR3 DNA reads TGTGCCAGCAGCTTAGAGGGGGATTCCTACGAGCAGTACTTC. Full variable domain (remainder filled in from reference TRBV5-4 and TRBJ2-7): ETGVTQSPTHLIKTRGQQVTLRCSSQSGHNTVSWYQQALGQGPQFIFQYYREEENGRGNFPPRFSGLQFPNYSSELNVNALELDDSALYLCASSLEGDSYEQYFGPGTRLTVT.

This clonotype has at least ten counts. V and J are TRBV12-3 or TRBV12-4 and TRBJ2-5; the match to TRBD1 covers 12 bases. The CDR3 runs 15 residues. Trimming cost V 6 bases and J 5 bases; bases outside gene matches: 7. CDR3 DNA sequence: TGTGCCAGCAGCCCCGGGACAGGGGGCTTGGAGACCCAGTACTTC. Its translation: CASSPGTGGLETQYF.

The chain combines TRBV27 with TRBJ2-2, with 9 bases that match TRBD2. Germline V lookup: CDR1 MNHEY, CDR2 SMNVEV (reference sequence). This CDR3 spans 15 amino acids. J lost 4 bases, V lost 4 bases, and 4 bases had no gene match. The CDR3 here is CASSSLAGTTGELFF. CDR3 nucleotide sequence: TGTGCCAGCAGTTCGCTAGCGGGGACCACCGGGGAGCTGTTTTTT.

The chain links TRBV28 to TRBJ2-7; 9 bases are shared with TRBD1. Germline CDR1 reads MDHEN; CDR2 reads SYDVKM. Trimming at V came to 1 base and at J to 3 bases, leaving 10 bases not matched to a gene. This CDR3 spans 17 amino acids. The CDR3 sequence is CASSLYHPGQGHYEQYF. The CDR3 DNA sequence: TGTGCCAGCAGTTTATACCACCCGGGACAGGGACACTACGAGCAGTACTTC.

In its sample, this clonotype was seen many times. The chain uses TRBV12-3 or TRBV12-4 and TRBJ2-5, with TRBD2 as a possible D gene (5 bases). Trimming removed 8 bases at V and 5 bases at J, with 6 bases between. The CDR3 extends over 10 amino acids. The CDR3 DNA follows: TGTGCCAGCGGACTGGAGACCCAGTACTTC. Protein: CASGLETQYF.

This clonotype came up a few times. The CDR3: CAWGQGNQPQHF. The CDR3 DNA reads TGTGCCTGGGGACAGGGCAATCAGCCCCAGCATTTT. The chain joins TRBV30 to TRBJ1-5; 7 bases map to TRBD1. In germline, CDR1 is GTSNPN, CDR2 SVGIG (reference sequence). The CDR3 sequence is 12 residues long. V gave up 5 bases and J gave up 2 bases; unmatched junction bases: 0.

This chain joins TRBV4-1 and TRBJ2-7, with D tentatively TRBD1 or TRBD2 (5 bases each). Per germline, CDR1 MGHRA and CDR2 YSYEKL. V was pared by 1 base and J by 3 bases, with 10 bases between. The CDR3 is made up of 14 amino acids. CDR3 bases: TGCGCCAGCAGCCAAGGCCCAGGGAGCTACGAGCAGTACTTC. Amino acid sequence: CASSQGPGSYEQYF.

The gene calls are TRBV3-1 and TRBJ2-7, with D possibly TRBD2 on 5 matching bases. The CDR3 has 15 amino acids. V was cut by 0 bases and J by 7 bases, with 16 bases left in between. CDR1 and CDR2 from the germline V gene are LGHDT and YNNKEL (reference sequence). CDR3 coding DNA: TGTGCCAGCAGCCAAGATGTCCCACTAGTGGGGGAGCAGTACTTC. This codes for CASSQDVPLVGEQYF.

CDR3 sequence: CASSVLGTDTQYF. CDR3 DNA: TGTGCCAGCAGTGTTCTGGGCACAGATACGCAGTATTTT. The V gene is TRBV2, the J gene TRBJ2-3; D unclear. Trimming removed 4 bases at V and 1 base at J, with 6 bases between. Germline values: CDR1 SNHLY, CDR2 FYNNEI. The CDR3 has 13 residues.

CDR3 loop: CASSYDRNRGLDSNQPQHF. The DNA of the CDR3 is TGTGCCAGCAGTTACGACCGTAACAGGGGACTCGATAGCAATCAGCCCCAGCATTTT. The V gene is TRBV6-2 or TRBV6-3, the J gene TRBJ1-5; 7 bases line up with TRBD1. In germline, CDR1 is MNHEY, CDR2 SVGEGT. This CDR3 has 19 amino acids. With 2 bases clipped from V and 0 bases from J, the junction kept 13 bases outside the gene matches.

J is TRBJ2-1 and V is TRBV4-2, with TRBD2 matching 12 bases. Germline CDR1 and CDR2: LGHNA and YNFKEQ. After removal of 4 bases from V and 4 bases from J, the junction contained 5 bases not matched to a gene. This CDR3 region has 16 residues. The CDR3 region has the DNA TGTGCCAGCAGCCCGCTGACTAGCGGGGGATACAATGAGCAGTTCTTC. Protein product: CASSPLTSGGYNEQFF.

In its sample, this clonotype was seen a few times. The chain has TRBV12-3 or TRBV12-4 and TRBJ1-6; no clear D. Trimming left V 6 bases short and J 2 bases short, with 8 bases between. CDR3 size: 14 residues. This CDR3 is CASRVGTYNSPLHF. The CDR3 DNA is TGTGCCAGCAGAGTCGGAACCTATAATTCACCCCTCCACTTT.

CDR3 residues: CASSSRPQGNEKLFF. CDR3 DNA: TGTGCCAGCAGCTCGAGGCCCCAGGGGAATGAAAAACTGTTTTTT. The chain carries TRBV7-2 and TRBJ1-4, with a possible D match to TRBD1 (6 bases). CDR1 and CDR2 (germline): SGHTA, FQGNSA. Trimming stripped 4 bases from V and 5 bases from J, with 14 bases between. The CDR3 spans 15 residues.

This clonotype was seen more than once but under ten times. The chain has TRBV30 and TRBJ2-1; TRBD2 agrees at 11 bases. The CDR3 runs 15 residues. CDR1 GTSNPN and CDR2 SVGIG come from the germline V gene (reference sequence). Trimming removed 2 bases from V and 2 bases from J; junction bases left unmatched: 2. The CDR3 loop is CAWSSSGGPYNEQFF. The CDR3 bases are TGTGCCTGGAGTTCTAGCGGGGGGCCCTACAATGAGCAGTTCTTC.

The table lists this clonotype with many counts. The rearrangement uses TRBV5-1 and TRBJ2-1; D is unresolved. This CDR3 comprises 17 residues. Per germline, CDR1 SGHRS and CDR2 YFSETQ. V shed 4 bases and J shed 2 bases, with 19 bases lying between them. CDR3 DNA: TGCGCCAGCAGCCGAAGTTCTTCGAAGTCCCCCTACAATGAGCAGTTCTTC. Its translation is CASSRSSSKSPYNEQFF. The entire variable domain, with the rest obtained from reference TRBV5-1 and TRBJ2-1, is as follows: KAGVTQTPRYLIKTRGQQVTLSCSPISGHRSVSWYQQTPGQGLQFLFEYFSETQRNKGNFPGRFSGRQFSNSRSEMNVSTLELGDSALYLCASSRSSSKSPYNEQFFGPGTRLTVL.

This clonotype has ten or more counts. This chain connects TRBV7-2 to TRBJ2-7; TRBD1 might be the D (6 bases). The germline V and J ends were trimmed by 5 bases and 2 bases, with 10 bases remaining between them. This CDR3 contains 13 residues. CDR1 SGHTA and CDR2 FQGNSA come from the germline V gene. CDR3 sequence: CASSADSTYEQYF. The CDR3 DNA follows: TGTGCCAGCAGCGCGGACAGTACCTACGAGCAGTACTTC.

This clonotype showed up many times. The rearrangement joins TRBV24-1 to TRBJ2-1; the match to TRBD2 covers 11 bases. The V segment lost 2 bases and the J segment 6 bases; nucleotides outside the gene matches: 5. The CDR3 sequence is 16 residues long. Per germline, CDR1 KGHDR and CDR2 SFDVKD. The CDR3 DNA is TGTGCCACCAGTGATTCCGGGACTAGCGGATTCAATGAGCAGTTCTTC. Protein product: CATSDSGTSGFNEQFF.